These 24 T cell receptor beta chains originate from one sample sequenced in a study of T cell clonality in common variable immunodeficiency. General study points: Reportedly, TCR beta sequences from common variable immunodeficiency showed fewer deletions and N-nucleotide insertions.

These receptors are not linked to any known antigen. TCRdb keeps only in-frame clones here, not all; method: immunoSEQ multiplex PCR. In total the sample includes 15,000 to 20,000 clones, none of them seen once. Sequencing was carried out using peripheral blood mononuclear cells. These receptor sequences come from a human donor with common variable immunodeficiency.

This clone was found many times. The read ends 3 residues shy of where the CDR3 ends; the end is completed using the germline J gene. This rearrangement joins TRBV29-1 to TRBJ2-5; possibly TRBD2 for D (5 bases). Germline V gene sequence: CDR1 SQVTM, CDR2 ANQGSEA. V lost 4 bases and J 0 bases, leaving 12 bases between the germline ends. The CDR3 has 14 residues. The CDR3 loop reads CSVASGSYQETQYF. The sequenced part of the CDR3 DNA is TGCAGCGTTGCAAGCGGTTCGTACCAAGAGACC.

By share of the sample, this clone is medium-sized. The read is 3 residues too short to cover the CDR3 end, so that end is filled in from the germline J gene. V gene TRBV18 combines with J gene TRBJ1-5; D is possibly TRBD1 (6 bases). CDR1 is KGHSH, CDR2 LQKENI, per germline. Trimming left V 2 bases short and J 2 bases short, with 7 bases between. The length of the CDR3 is 14 residues. The chain's CDR3 is CASSPEGGNQPQHF. The covered CDR3 bases are TGTGCCAGCTCACCAGAGGGGGGCAATCAGCCC. The full variable domain, its missing parts supplied by reference TRBV18 and TRBJ1-5, is NAGVMQNPRHLVRRRGQEARLRCSPMKGHSHVYWYRQLPEEGLKFMVYLQKENIIDESGMPKERFSAEFPKEGPSILRIQQVVRGDSAAYFCASSPEGGNQPQHFGDGTRLSIL.

This clone was counted many times. The CDR3 extends 3 residues past the end of the read, so its final part is completed from the germline J gene. This rearrangement joins TRBV30 to TRBJ1-2, with 8 bases aligning to TRBD1. Looked up from germline, CDR1 is GTSNPN and CDR2 is SVGIG (reference sequence). The CDR3 is 15 amino acids. J gave up 4 bases and V 0 bases, and 7 bases lay outside the gene matches. The CDR3 is CAWSVRGQDPYGYTF. CDR3 bases read: TGTGCCTGGAGTGTACGGGGACAGGACCCCTATGGC.

The table lists this clone with a few counts. The CDR3 is cut off 3 residues early in the read; its end comes from the germline J gene. The chain couples TRBV2 to TRBJ1-2; 7 nucleotides align to TRBD1. The CDR3 is 15 amino acids. The ends lost 6 bases at V and 1 base at J; junction bases unmatched: 8. Per the germline V gene, CDR1 is SNHLY and CDR2 is FYNNEI. CDR3 bases read: TGTGCCAGCAGCATACAGGGGAGGGGTAACTATGGC. This gives the protein CASSIQGRGNYG. In full, the CDR3 reads CASSIQGRGNYGYTF.

Comments on this clone: The sequence runs out 3 residues before the end of the CDR3; the remainder is reconstructed from the germline J gene. This chain joins TRBV5-1 and TRBJ2-4, with TRBD1 identical over 11 bases. CDR1 and CDR2 (germline): SGHRS, YFSETQ. CDR3 length: 16 residues. The V segment lost 4 bases and the J segment 2 bases; nucleotides outside the gene matches: 5. The part of the CDR3 DNA that was read is TGCGCCAGCAGCGGAGGACAGGGGGCATCCAAAAACATT. This translates into CASSGGQGASKNI. The full-length CDR3 reads as CASSGGQGASKNIQYF.

This clone has more than one count but fewer than ten. The read comes to an end 3 residues before the CDR3 does, leaving the germline J gene to fill in the end. This sequence joins TRBV20-1 and TRBJ2-1; 8 bases fit TRBD1. The trim removed 0 bases at V and 7 bases at J, leaving 17 bases unmatched. The CDR3 runs 18 residues. Germline V gene lookup returns CDR1 DFQATT and CDR2 SNEGSKA (reference sequence). The CDR3 bases that were read are TGCAGTGCTAGAGATCACCGGACAGGGTGGCACGGGATAAATGAG. Its translation: CSARDHRTGWHGINE. The full CDR3 reads CSARDHRTGWHGINEQFF.

In its sample, this clone was seen many times. The sequenced fragment ends 3 residues before the CDR3 boundary, so the rest is inferred from the germline J gene. This chain joins TRBV7-2 and TRBJ2-5, with D uncertain. The germline CDR1 and CDR2 sequences are SGHTA and FQGNSA. V lost 5 bases, J lost 2 bases, and 15 bases lay in between. This CDR3 spans 15 amino acids. Partial CDR3 DNA: TGTGCCAGCAGCCATCCGGTGACTGCTCAAGAGACC. It specifies CASSHPVTAQET. The entire CDR3 is CASSHPVTAQETQYF. Looking up the rest from reference TRBV7-2 and TRBJ2-5 gives the full variable domain: GAGVSQSPSNKVTEKGKDVELRCDPISGHTALYWYRQSLGQGLEFLIYFQGNSAPDKSGLPSDRFSAERTGGSVSTLTIQRTQQEDSAVYLCASSHPVTAQETQYFGPGTRLLVL.

This clone was seen ten or more times. The read finishes 3 residues shy of the CDR3 end, and the germline J gene is used to complete it. The genes are TRBV19 and TRBJ1-4; 7 bases line up with TRBD1. This CDR3 spans 12 amino acids. The germline V gene has CDR1 LNHDA and CDR2 SQIVND (reference sequence). Trimming took 8 bases from V and 10 from J; bases not matched to a gene: 7. This CDR3 is CASGEGAGKLFF. CDR3 bases read: TGTGCCAGTGGAGAGGGGGCGGGAAAA.

Ten or more counts support this clone. From the germline J gene comes the end of the CDR3, since the read stops 3 residues before it. V is TRBV20-1 and J is TRBJ2-4; TRBD2 aligns across 9 bases. The V and J ends lost 2 bases and 3 bases, in that order; junction bases with no gene match: 5. Germline CDR1 DFQATT, CDR2 SNEGSKA (reference sequence). This CDR3 is built from 15 residues. The CDR3 bases that were read are TGCAGTGCTAGATCAGAGCGGGAGGTCAAAAACATT. Its protein product is CSARSEREVKNI. The complete CDR3 reads CSARSEREVKNIQYF.

Incomplete CDR3 DNA: TGTGCCAGCAGACCTACTAGCGGGAGTAACAATGAG. Protein sequence: CASRPTSGSNNE. The whole CDR3 sequence is CASRPTSGSNNEQFF. The chain employs TRBV2 and TRBJ2-1; 11 bases line up with TRBD2. The CDR3 end is not reached by the read, which stops 3 residues before it; the germline J gene fills it in. J was trimmed by 5 bases and V by 6 bases; bases with no gene match: 6. The CDR3 runs to 15 residues. Germline CDR1 and CDR2: SNHLY and FYNNEI.

Turning to this clone: Read sequence stops 3 residues before the CDR3 end, and the germline J gene provides the missing end. This chain connects TRBV18 to TRBJ2-7; D is perhaps TRBD1 (5 bases). Trimming removed 1 base at V and 3 bases at J, with 13 bases between. There are 15 residues in the CDR3. From germline, CDR1 is KGHSH and CDR2 LQKENI. The CDR3 here is CASSPQVSQGYEQYF. Incomplete CDR3 DNA: TGTGCCAGCTCACCACAGGTCTCCCAGGGCTACGAG. Full variable domain (missing parts from reference TRBV18 and TRBJ2-7): NAGVMQNPRHLVRRRGQEARLRCSPMKGHSHVYWYRQLPEEGLKFMVYLQKENIIDESGMPKERFSAEFPKEGPSILRIQQVVRGDSAAYFCASSPQVSQGYEQYFGPGTRLTVT.

This clone was counted at least ten times. The read gets to within 3 residues of the CDR3 end, and the germline J gene fills in the rest. The rearrangement joins TRBV7-2 to TRBJ1-2; 11 bases map to TRBD1. The CDR3 loop spans 15 amino acids. The germline CDR1 and CDR2 sequences are SGHTA and FQGNSA. Here the CDR3 reads CASSLSGTGGRGYTF. CDR3 DNA, as far as it was read: TGTGCCAGCAGCTTATCCGGGACAGGGGGAAGGGGC.

The sample holds many counts of this clone. The sequenced fragment ends 3 residues before the CDR3 boundary, so the rest is inferred from the germline J gene. J is TRBJ2-1 and V is TRBV5-1, with TRBD2 identical over 12 bases. V lost 1 base to trimming and J lost 4 bases; unmatched junction nucleotides: 3. This CDR3 region has 16 residues. From germline, CDR1 is SGHRS and CDR2 YFSETQ. The CDR3 DNA, read in part, is TGCGCCAGCAGCTTGCACGGACTAGCGGGATACAATGAG. Encoded protein: CASSLHGLAGYNE. The whole CDR3 reads CASSLHGLAGYNEQFF.

This clone was seen many times. The CDR3 end falls 3 residues outside the read, so it is completed with the germline J gene. The V gene is TRBV19, the J gene TRBJ2-6; a weak D match, TRBD1 (6 bases). CDR1 and CDR2 from the germline V gene are LNHDA and SQIVND (reference sequence). CDR3 length equals 16 residues. V lost 6 bases and J 2 bases, leaving 14 bases between the germline ends. The sequenced part of the CDR3 DNA is TGTGCCAGTAGGAAAGATTACAGGGCTGGGGCCAACGTC. Protein: CASRKDYRAGANV. The whole CDR3 region reads CASRKDYRAGANVLTF.

This clone was seen at least ten times. The read is 3 residues too short to cover the CDR3 end, so that end is filled in from the germline J gene. This chain uses TRBV20-1 with TRBJ2-5; no firm D call. V lost 7 bases to trimming and J lost 5 bases, with 14 bases between them. Germline loops: CDR1 DFQATT, CDR2 SNEGSKA (reference sequence). CDR3 length: 12 residues. CDR3 bases read: TGCAGTGGGGCAGCACGAAAGGAGACC. This gives the protein CSGAARKET. The full CDR3 is CSGAARKETQYF.

This clone has ten or more counts. Coverage ceases 3 residues before the CDR3 finishes, and the germline J gene fills in the end. V usage is TRBV2 and J usage is TRBJ1-1; TRBD1 aligns across 9 bases. This CDR3 contains 13 residues. Germline V CDR1 and CDR2: SNHLY, FYNNEI. The V gene end was trimmed by 4 bases and the J gene end by 6 bases; junction bases not matched to a gene: 3. Incomplete CDR3 DNA: TGTGCCAGCAGTGGGGACAGGGACTCTGAA. Residues: CASSGDRDSE. The whole CDR3 sequence is CASSGDRDSEAFF. Full variable domain (missing parts from reference TRBV2 and TRBJ1-1): EPEVTQTPSHQVTQMGQEVILRCVPISNHLYFYWYRQILGQKVEFLVSFYNNEISEKSEIFDDQFSVERPDGSNFTLKIRSTKLEDSAMYFCASSGDRDSEAFFGQGTRLTVV.

Ten or more counts support this clone. The read falls 3 residues short of the CDR3 end, and the missing part is taken from the germline J gene. This chain links TRBV28 with TRBJ1-2, with D unclear. The CDR3 extends over 14 amino acids. Germline V gives CDR1 MDHEN, CDR2 SYDVKM. V was shortened by 7 bases and J by 4 bases, with 16 bases between the two germline ends. Incomplete CDR3 DNA: TGTGCCAGCATTGATCGCGGAGATTTCTATGGC. It encodes CASIDRGDFYG. The CDR3 reads in full as CASIDRGDFYGYTF.

This clone has at least ten counts. The CDR3 end lies 3 residues beyond the end of the read and is filled in from the germline J gene. This chain connects TRBV4-1 to TRBJ2-7, with TRBD1 identical over 10 bases. J lost 3 bases, V lost 4 bases, and 6 bases had no gene match. Looked up from germline, CDR1 is MGHRA and CDR2 is YSYEKL. This CDR3 has 15 amino acids. The CDR3 loop reads CASSPGQGKNYEQYF. The DNA read from the CDR3 is TGCGCCAGCAGCCCGGGACAGGGGAAAAACTACGAG.

This clone was counted at least ten times. The read ends 3 residues early relative to the CDR3; the germline J gene fills the gap. V usage is TRBV9 and J usage is TRBJ1-2; no reliable D call. Trimming took 3 bases from V and 4 from J, leaving 16 bases between them. Germline V gives CDR1 SGDLS, CDR2 YYNGEE. The CDR3 has 15 residues. This CDR3 is CASSGDMGRTYGYTF. Partial CDR3 DNA: TGTGCCAGCAGCGGCGATATGGGCAGAACCTATGGC.

This clone is categorized as medium-sized. The read halts 3 residues ahead of the CDR3 end, with the missing end drawn from the germline J gene. This sequence joins TRBV20-1 and TRBJ2-7; 7 bases fit TRBD1. The V segment lost 6 bases and the J segment 2 bases; nucleotides outside the gene matches: 13. Germline-derived CDR1 and CDR2 are DFQATT and SNEGSKA (reference sequence). The CDR3 runs to 15 residues. Incomplete CDR3 DNA: TGCAGTGCGCCCAACAGGGGCGCGGACCCCTACGAG. As protein: CSAPNRGADPYE. The entire CDR3 protein is CSAPNRGADPYEQYF.

There are many counts of this clone. The CDR3 extends 3 residues past the end of the read, so its final part is completed from the germline J gene. The V call is TRBV12-3 or TRBV12-4, the J call TRBJ1-2; TRBD1 aligns across 7 bases. This CDR3 is built from 15 residues. V trimming: 3 bases; J trimming: 6 bases; junction bases outside the gene matches: 10. The CDR3 is CASSFSVQGRDGYTF. The part of the CDR3 DNA that was read is TGTGCCAGCAGTTTTTCGGTACAGGGGCGGGATGGC.

This clone occurred many times. The CDR3: CASSPGQSYGYTF. The DNA read from the CDR3 is TGCGCCAGCAGCCCCGGACAGAGCTATGGC. This chain joins TRBV10-2 and TRBJ1-2, with D possibly matching TRBD1 (6 bases). The read is 3 residues too short to cover the CDR3 end, so that end is filled in from the germline J gene. CDR3 size: 13 residues. CDR1 and CDR2 from the germline V gene are WSHSY and SAAADI. V was pared by 6 bases and J by 4 bases, with 12 bases between.

This clone occurred many times. Read coverage stops 3 residues before the CDR3 terminus; the germline J gene supplies the remainder. The gene calls are TRBV6-2 or TRBV6-3 and TRBJ1-5; D remains unclear. This CDR3 has 15 residues. The V end lost 8 bases, the J end lost 0 bases, and 14 bases lay between the germline ends. Per germline, CDR1 MNHEY and CDR2 SVGEGT. The CDR3 protein is CASQMTGNSNQPQHF. The sequenced part of the CDR3 DNA is TGTGCCAGCCAAATGACGGGGAATAGCAATCAGCCC.

This clone was seen at least ten times. Read data end 3 residues before the CDR3 end; the end is taken from the germline J gene. The chain has TRBV3-1 (or the pseudogene TRBV3-2) and TRBJ2-1; 8 nucleotides line up with TRBD2. Germline V lookup: CDR1 LGHDT, CDR2 YNNKEL (reference sequence). The trim removed 4 bases at V and 4 bases at J, leaving 3 bases unmatched. The CDR3 runs to 14 residues. The part of the CDR3 DNA that was read is TGTGCCAGCAGCCGGACTAGCACTTACAATGAG. Amino acid sequence: CASSRTSTYNE. The whole CDR3 reads CASSRTSTYNEQFF.